A selection of T cell receptor beta chains follows, all from one sample in a study of shared clonotypes between healthy human individuals. Profiled with immunoSEQ multiplex PCR; TCRdb holds only in-frame clones, not every one. Of 150,000 to 200,000 clones listed, roughly 91% are singletons. Sample: naive CD4+ T cells sorted from blood. The receptors originated from a woman aged 25 to 39 in good health. Each CDR3 is given with its conserved first and last residue. The D gene is left open where the match is weak. For some rows the clone size is stated as once, few or many, or as a class when expanded; others skip it.

D gene	V gene	J gene	clone size	CDR3 protein	CDR3 DNA
TRBD2	TRBV5-1	TRBJ2-5	.	CASSSDGGSTQYF	TGCGCCAGCAGTTCGGACGGGGGGAGTACCCAGTACTTC
TRBD2	TRBV7-2	TRBJ2-7	.	CASSLAFLAGGTLNEQYF	TGTGCCAGCAGCTTAGCTTTTCTAGCGGGAGGGACCTTGAACGAGCAGTACTTC
.	TRBV28	TRBJ2-4	.	CASSLDPELAKNIQYF	TGTGCCAGCAGTTTAGACCCGGAGCTAGCCAAAAACATTCAGTACTTC
TRBD2	TRBV11-2	TRBJ2-7	.	CASSLGVAGVVEQYF	TGTGCCAGCAGCTTAGGCGTAGCGGGAGTAGTAGAGCAGTACTTC
TRBD2	TRBV5-1	TRBJ2-5	.	CASSSGSTETQYF	TGCGCCAGCAGCAGCGGGAGCACGGAGACCCAGTACTTC
.	TRBV28	TRBJ1-5	.	CASQGMFSNQPQHF	TGTGCCAGCCAAGGGATGTTTAGCAATCAGCCCCAGCATTTT
.	TRBV19	TRBJ2-7	.	CASSKGYSGSSYEQYF	TGTGCCAGTAGTAAGGGATATAGCGGAAGTTCCTACGAGCAGTACTTC
TRBD1	TRBV28	TRBJ2-7	.	CASSRNLGQGAHEQYF	TGTGCCAGCAGCCGTAACCTGGGACAGGGGGCCCACGAGCAGTACTTC
TRBD2	TRBV29-1	TRBJ2-7	.	CSVGLAGYEQYF	TGCAGCGTAGGACTAGCGGGCTACGAGCAGTACTTC
.	TRBV28	TRBJ2-7	once	CASSPHPAGLFEQYF	TGTGCCAGCAGTCCCCACCCGGCGGGTCTCTTCGAGCAGTACTTC
.	TRBV6-5	TRBJ2-7	once	CASSYIQRTATYEQYF	TGTGCCAGCAGTTACATTCAGAGGACAGCTACCTACGAGCAGTACTTC
.	TRBV5-1	TRBJ1-6	.	CASSRGDNSPLHF	TGCGCCAGCAGTCGGGGGGATAATTCACCCCTCCACTTT
.	TRBV15	TRBJ2-5	.	CATSRIGLQETQYF	TGTGCCACCAGCAGAATAGGCTTACAAGAGACCCAGTACTTC